The entry below gives a single T cell receptor beta chain sequence along with its context. The data were taken from a study of human T cells and chemical hapten exposure. Each CDR3 protein is one row after TCRdb ran MiXCR on the RACE reads. The sample contains some 99,000 distinct CDR3 sequences, 9.2% of which appear only once. Time point given: patch test 2, 6 weeks after DPC sensitization. Stated treatment: therapeutic diphenylcyclopropenone sensitization with weekly scalp DPC. Samples of blood were obtained prior to the application of each patch test. Trimming removed 3 bases from V and 4 bases from J, with 10 bases in between. CDR1 is SGHRS, CDR2 YFSETQ, per germline. This CDR3 has 14 residues.

The TCR was taken from a woman aged 40 to 50 with alopecia areata. Some clones in this sample may be carry-over from other donors' samples. V gene TRBV5-1 combines with J gene TRBJ1-4; a weak D match, TRBD1 (6 bases). The sample in question was whole blood, obtained in connection with sensitization to the hapten diphenylcyclopropenone (DPC). The CDR3 loop is CASSSGTSNEKLFF. DNA for the CDR3: TGCGCCAGCAGCTCCGGGACAAGTAATGAAAAACTGTTTTTT.